This T cell receptor (beta chain) originates from a study of vaccination effects on CD4 cells after COVID-19. The V end lost 0 bases, the J end lost 1 base, and 13 bases lay between the germline ends. CDR3 length equals 16 residues. The germline V gene has CDR1 SGHKS and CDR2 YYEKEE (reference sequence). Profiled with immunoSEQ multiplex PCR; TCRdb holds only in-frame clones, not every one. The table records 70,000 to 95,000 clones, around 74% of them present only once. This clone showed up just a few times. Its target is not known. Viral peptide pool expansion of antigen-specific CD4+ T cells preceded sequencing in the ViraFEST assay. It was after approximately 11 days of culture that CD4+ T cells were isolated. On both days 3 and 7, half of the culture medium was replaced with IL-2 medium.

The sequenced sample was CD4+ T cells from PBMCs cultured with HCoV-229E spike peptides, obtained before COVID-19 vaccination. The TCR comes from a human donor who received a COVID-19 vaccine. The V and J genes are TRBV5-5 and TRBJ1-2; D remains ambiguous. Written as DNA, the CDR3 is TGTGCCAGCAGCTTGGCTATCGGCGGATATAACTATGGCTACACCTTC. Encoded protein: CASSLAIGGYNYGYTF.